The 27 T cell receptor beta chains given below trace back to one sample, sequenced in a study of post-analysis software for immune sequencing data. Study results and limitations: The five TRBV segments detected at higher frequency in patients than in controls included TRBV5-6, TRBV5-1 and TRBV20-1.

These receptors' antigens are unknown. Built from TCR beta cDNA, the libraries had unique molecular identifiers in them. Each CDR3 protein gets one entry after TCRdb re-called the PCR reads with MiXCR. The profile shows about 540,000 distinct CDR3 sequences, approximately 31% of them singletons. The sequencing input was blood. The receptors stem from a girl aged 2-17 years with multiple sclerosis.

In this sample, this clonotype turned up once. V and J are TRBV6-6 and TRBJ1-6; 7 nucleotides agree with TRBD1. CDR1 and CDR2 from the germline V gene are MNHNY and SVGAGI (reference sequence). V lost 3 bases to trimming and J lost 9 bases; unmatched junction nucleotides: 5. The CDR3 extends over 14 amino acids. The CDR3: CASSYRDSASPLHF. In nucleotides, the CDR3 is TGTGCCAGCAGTTATCGGGACAGTGCTTCACCCCTCCACTTT.

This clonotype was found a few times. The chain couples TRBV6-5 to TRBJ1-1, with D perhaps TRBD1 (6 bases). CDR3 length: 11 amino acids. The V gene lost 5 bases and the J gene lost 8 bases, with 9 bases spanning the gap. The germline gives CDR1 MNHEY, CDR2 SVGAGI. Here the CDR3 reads CASSNRVEAFF. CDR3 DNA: TGTGCCAGCAGTAACAGGGTAGAAGCTTTCTTT.

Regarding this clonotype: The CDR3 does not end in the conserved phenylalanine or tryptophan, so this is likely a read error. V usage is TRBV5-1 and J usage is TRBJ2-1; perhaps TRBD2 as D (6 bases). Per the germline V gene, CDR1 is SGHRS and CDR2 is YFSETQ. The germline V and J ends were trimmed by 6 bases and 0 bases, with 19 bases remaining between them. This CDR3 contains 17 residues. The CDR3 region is CASTQGRESSSYNEQFC. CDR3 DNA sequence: TGCGCCAGCACCCAGGGCCGGGAGTCAAGCTCCTACAATGAGCAGTTCTGC.

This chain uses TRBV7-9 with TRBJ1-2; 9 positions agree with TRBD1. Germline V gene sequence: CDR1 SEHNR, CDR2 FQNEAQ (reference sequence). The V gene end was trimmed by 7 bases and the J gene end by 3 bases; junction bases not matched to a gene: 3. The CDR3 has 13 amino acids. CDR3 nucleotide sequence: TGTGCCAGCAAGGGACAGGGCGACTATGGCTACACCTTC. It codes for CASKGQGDYGYTF. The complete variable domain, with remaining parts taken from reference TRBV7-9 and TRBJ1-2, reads DTGVSQNPRHKITKRGQNVTFRCDPISEHNRLYWYRQTLGQGPEFLTYFQNEAQLEKSRLLSDRFSAERPKGSFSTLEIQRTEQGDSAMYLCASKGQGDYGYTFGSGTRLTVV.

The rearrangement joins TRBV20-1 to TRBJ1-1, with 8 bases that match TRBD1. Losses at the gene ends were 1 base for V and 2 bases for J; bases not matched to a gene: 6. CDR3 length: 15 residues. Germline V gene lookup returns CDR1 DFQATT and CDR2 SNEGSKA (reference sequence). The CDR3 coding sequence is TGCAGTGCTAGAGCCCCGACAGGGGCTAACACTGAAGCTTTCTTT. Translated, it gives CSARAPTGANTEAFF.

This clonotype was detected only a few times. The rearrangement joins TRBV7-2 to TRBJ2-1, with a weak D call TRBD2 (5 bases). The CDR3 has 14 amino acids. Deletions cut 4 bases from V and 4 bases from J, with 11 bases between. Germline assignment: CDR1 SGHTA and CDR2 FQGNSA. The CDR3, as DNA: TGTGCCAGCAGCTCCGGACTGCTATACAATGAGCAGTTCTTC. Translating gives CASSSGLLYNEQFF.

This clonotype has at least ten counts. The DNA of the CDR3 is TGTGCCAGCAGTTCCCGCGCCGGGGTAAACATTCAGTACTTC. This sequence encodes CASSSRAGVNIQYF. This chain links TRBV6-5 with TRBJ2-4; the D gene is possibly TRBD2 (5 bases). The CDR3 consists of 14 residues. The germline gives CDR1 MNHEY, CDR2 SVGAGI. V lost 4 bases and J lost 6, with 13 bases in between.

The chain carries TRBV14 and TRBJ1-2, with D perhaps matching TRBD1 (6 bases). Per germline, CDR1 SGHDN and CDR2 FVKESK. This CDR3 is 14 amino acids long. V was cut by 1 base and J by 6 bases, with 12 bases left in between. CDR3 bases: TGTGCCAGCAGCCAAGTGGGGGCTGCCAATGGCTACACCTTC. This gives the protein CASSQVGAANGYTF.

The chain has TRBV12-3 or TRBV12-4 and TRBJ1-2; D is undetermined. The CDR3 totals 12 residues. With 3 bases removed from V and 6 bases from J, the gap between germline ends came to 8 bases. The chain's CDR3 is CASSFPGNGYTF. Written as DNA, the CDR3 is TGTGCCAGCAGTTTTCCCGGGAATGGCTACACCTTC.

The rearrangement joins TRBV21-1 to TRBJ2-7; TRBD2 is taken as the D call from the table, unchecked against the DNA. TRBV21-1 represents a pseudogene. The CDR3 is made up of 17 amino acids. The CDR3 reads CASSAPHRAPWSYEQYF. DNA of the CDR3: TGTGCCAGCAGCGCACCCCACCGGGCCCCGTGGAGCTACGAGCAGTACTTC.

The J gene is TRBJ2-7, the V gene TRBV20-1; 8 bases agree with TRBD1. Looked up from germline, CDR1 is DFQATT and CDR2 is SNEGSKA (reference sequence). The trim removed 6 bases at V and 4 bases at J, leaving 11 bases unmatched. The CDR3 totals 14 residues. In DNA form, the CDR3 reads TGCAGTGCAAATGACAGGGGCCGGGGGTACGAGCAGTACTTC. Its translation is CSANDRGRGYEQYF.

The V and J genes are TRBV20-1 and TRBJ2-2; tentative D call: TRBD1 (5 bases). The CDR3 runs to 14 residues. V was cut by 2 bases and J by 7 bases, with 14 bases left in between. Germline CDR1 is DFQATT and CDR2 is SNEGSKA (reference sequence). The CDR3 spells CSARPARGIGELFF. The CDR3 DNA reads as TGCAGTGCTAGACCCGCAAGGGGAATCGGGGAGCTGTTTTTT.

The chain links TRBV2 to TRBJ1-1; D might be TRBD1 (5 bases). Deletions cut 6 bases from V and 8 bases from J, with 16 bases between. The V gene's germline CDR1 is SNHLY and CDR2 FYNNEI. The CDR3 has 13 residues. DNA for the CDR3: TGTGCCAGCAGGGCGGTGGGGGGAACGGAAGCTTTCTTT. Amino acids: CASRAVGGTEAFF.

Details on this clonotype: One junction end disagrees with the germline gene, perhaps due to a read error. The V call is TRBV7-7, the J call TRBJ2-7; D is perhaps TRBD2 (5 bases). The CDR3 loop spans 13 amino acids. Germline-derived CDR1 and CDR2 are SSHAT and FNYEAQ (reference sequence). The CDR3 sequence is CASSLSGGTEQYF. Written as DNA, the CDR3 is TGTGCTAGCAGCTTGTCCGGAGGAACCGAGCAGTACTTC.

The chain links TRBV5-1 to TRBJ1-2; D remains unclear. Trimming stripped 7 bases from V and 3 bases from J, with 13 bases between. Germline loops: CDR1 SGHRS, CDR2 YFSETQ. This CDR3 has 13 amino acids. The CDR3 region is CASGGESYYGYTF. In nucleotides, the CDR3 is TGCGCCAGCGGTGGAGAGAGCTACTATGGCTACACCTTC.

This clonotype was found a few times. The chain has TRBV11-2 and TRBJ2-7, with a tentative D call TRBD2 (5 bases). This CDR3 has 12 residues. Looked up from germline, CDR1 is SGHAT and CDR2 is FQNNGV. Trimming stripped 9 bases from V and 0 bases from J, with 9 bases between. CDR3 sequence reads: CASLGSSYEQYF. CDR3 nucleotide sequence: TGTGCCAGTTTGGGGAGCTCCTACGAGCAGTACTTC.

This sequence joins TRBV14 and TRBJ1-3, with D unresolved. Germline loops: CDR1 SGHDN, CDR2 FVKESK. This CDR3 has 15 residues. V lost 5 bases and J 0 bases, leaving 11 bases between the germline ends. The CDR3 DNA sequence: TGTGCCAGCAGCGAGCAAAAGAGCTCTGGAAACACCATATATTTT. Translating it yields CASSEQKSSGNTIYF.

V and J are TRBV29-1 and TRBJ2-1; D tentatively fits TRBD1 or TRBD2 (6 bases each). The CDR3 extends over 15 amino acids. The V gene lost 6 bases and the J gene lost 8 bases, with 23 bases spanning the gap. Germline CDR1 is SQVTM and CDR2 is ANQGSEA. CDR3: CSVTPRGQVIDEQFF. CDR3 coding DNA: TGCAGCGTAACACCCCGGGGGCAGGTGATTGATGAGCAGTTCTTC.

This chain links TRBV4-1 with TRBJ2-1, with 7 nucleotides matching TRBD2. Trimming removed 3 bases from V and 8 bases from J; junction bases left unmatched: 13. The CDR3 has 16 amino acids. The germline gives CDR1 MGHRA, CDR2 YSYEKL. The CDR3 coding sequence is TGCGCCAGCAGCCACCCTGCGACGGTAGCGGGCCATGAGCAGTTCTTC. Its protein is CASSHPATVAGHEQFF.

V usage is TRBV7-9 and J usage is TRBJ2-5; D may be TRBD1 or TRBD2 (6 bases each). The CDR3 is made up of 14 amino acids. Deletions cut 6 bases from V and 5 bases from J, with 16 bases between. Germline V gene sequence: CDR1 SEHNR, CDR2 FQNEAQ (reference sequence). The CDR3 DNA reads TGTGCCAGCAGTGGAACAAGGGGGAGGGAGACCCAGTACTTC. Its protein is CASSGTRGRETQYF.

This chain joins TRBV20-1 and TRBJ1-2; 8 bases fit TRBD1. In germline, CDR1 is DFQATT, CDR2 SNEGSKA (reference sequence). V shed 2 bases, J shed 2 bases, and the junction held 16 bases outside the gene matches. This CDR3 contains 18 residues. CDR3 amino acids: CSARLSRTGTPRNYGYTF. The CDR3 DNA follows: TGCAGTGCTAGACTATCGCGGACAGGGACCCCGAGGAACTATGGCTACACCTTC.

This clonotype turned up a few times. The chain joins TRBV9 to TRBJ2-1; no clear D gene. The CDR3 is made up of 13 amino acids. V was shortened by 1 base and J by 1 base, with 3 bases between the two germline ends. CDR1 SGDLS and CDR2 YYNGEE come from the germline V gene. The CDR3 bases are TGTGCCAGCAGCGTATATTCCTACAATGAGCAGTTCTTC. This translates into CASSVYSYNEQFF.

DNA for the CDR3: TGTGCCAGTAGCCTGGGACTAGCGAGGCAAGAGACCCAGTACTTC. Protein sequence: CASSLGLARQETQYF. The chain couples TRBV19 to TRBJ2-5; 10 positions match TRBD2. This CDR3 region has 15 residues. Germline trimming cut 6 bases from V and 2 bases from J; bases unmatched to any gene: 6. CDR1 and CDR2 (germline): LNHDA, SQIVND (reference sequence).

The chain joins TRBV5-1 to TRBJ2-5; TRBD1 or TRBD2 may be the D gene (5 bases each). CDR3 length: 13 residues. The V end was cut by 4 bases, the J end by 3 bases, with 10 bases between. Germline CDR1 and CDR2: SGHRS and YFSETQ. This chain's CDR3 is CASSRDVEETQYF. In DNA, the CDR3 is TGCGCCAGCAGCCGGGACGTCGAAGAGACCCAGTACTTC.

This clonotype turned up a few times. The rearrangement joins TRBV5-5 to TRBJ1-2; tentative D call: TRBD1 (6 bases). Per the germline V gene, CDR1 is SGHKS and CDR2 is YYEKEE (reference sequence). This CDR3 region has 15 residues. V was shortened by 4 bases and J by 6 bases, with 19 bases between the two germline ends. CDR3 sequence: CASSHPEAGGHGYTF. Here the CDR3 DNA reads TGTGCCAGCAGCCACCCGGAGGCCGGGGGCCATGGCTACACCTTC.

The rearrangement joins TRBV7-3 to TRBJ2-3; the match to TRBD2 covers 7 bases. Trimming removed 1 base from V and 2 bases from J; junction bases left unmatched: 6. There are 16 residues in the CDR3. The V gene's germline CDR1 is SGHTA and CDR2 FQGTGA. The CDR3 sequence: CASSLMERGATDTQYF. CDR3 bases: TGTGCCAGCAGCTTAATGGAGCGGGGAGCCACAGATACGCAGTATTTT.

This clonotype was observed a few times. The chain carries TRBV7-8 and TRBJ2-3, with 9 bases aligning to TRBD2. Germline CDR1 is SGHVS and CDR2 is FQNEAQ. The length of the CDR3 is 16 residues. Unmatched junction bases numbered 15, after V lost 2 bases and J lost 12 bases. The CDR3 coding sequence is TGTGCCAGCAGCTTATTTGTTAGCGGGGGAGCAATCAACCAGTATTTT. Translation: CASSLFVSGGAINQYF.